This T cell receptor (beta chain) derives from a study of T cell changes during pregnancy in multiple sclerosis. Germline V gene sequence: CDR1 MNHEY, CDR2 SMNVEV (reference sequence). CDR3 size: 15 residues. Trimming took 7 bases from V and 6 from J, leaving 19 bases between them. Produced via immunoSEQ multiplex PCR; TCRdb's table is partial and in-frame only. The sample contains about 55,000 clones, less than 95% of which appear only once. V usage is TRBV27 and J usage is TRBJ2-1; D uncertain. Specimen: CD8+ T cells from peripheral blood mononuclear cells, collected after pregnancy. The origin of this receptor is a female donor with multiple sclerosis, enrolled in a pregnancy study. The CDR3 region has the DNA TGTGCCAGCACCCCCGGAGTTTATGCCCTCAATGAGCAGTTCTTC. Protein sequence: CASTPGVYALNEQFF.